This T cell receptor (beta chain) came from a study of T cell changes during pregnancy in multiple sclerosis. The V gene end was trimmed by 1 base and the J gene end by 0 bases; junction bases not matched to a gene: 0. In germline, CDR1 is MNHEY, CDR2 SMNVEV (reference sequence). The CDR3 has 15 residues. Profiled with immunoSEQ multiplex PCR; TCRdb holds only in-frame clones, not every one. The data contain roughly 100,000 clones, 90% of them singletons. This rearrangement joins TRBV27 to TRBJ2-1; 7 bases map to TRBD2. The sequence was obtained from a female donor in good health, enrolled as a control in a pregnancy study. The sample consisted of peripheral blood, taken in the second trimester of pregnancy. The CDR3 loop reads CASSLLAGSYNEQFF. The CDR3, as DNA: TGTGCCAGCAGTTTATTAGCGGGCTCCTACAATGAGCAGTTCTTC.